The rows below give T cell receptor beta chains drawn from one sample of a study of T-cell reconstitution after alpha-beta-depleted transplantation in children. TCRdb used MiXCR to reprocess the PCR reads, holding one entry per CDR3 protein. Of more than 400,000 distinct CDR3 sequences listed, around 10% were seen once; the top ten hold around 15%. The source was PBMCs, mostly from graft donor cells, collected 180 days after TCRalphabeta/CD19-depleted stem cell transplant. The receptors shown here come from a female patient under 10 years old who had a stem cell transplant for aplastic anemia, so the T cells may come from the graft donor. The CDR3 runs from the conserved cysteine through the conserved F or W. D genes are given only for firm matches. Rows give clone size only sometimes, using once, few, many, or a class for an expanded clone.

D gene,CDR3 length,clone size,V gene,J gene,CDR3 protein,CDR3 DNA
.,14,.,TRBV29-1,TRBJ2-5,CSVEDTAGAETQYF,TGCAGCGTTGAAGATACGGCAGGGGCAGAGACCCAGTACTTC
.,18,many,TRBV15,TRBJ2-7,CATSGQPAKTFTSYEQYF,TGTGCCACCAGCGGACAACCAGCAAAGACTTTTACGTCCTACGAGCAGTACTTC
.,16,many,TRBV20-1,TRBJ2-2,CSARDMLRPAGGELFF,TGCAGTGCTAGAGATATGTTACGGCCCGCGGGGGGGGAGCTGTTTTTT
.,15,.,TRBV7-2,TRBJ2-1,CASREPTSSYNEQFF,TGTGCCAGCAGAGAGCCGACTAGCTCCTACAATGAGCAGTTCTTC
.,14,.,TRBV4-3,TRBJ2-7,CASSQGQRSYEQYF,TGCGCCAGCAGCCAAGGACAGCGGTCCTACGAGCAGTACTTC
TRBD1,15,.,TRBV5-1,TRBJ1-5,CASSWTGGRNQAQHF,TGCGCCAGCAGCTGGACAGGGGGCCGTAATCAGGCCCAGCATTTT
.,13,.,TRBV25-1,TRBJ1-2,CASSVNSNYGYTF,TGTGCCAGCAGTGTTAACAGCAACTATGGCTACACCTTC
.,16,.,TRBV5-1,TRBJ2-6,CASSKDVSSGANVLTF,TGCGCCAGCAGCAAAGACGTTAGCTCTGGGGCCAACGTCCTGACTTTC
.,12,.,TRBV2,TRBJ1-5,CASSGTDQPQHF,TGTGCCAGCAGTGGGACAGATCAGCCCCAGCATTTT
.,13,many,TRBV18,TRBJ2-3,CASSPPGDDTQYF,TGTGCCAGCTCGCCTCCGGGGGACGATACGCAGTATTTT
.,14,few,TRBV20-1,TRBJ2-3,CSASTPQSTDTQYF,TGCAGTGCTAGTACACCTCAAAGCACAGATACGCAGTATTTT
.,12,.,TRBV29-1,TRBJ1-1,CSVGTLNTEAFF,TGCAGCGTTGGGACATTGAACACTGAAGCTTTCTTT